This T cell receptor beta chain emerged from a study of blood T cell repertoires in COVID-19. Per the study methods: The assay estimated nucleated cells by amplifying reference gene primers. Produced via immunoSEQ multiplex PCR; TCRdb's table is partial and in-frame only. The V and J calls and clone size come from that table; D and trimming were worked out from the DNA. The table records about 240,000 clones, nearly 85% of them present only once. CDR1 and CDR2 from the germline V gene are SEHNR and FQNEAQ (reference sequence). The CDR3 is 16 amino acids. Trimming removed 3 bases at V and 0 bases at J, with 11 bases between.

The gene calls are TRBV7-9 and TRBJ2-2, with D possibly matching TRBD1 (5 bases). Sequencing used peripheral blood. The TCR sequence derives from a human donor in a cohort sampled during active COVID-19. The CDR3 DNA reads TGTGCCAGCAGCTTTTTTGACAGACCGAACACCGGGGAGCTGTTTTTT. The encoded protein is CASSFFDRPNTGELFF.